This TCR beta chain stems from a study of OX40 agonist ivuxolimab in advanced cancers. The method was immunoSEQ multiplex PCR; TCRdb's version includes in-frame clones alone and lacks a portion of them. The table records about 17,000 clones, 70% to 90% of them present only once. The CDR3 is 16 amino acids. Germline V CDR1 and CDR2: SGDLS, YYNGEE. Deletions cut 3 bases from V and 2 bases from J, with 16 bases between. Sequencing used CD4+ or CD8+ T cells sorted from blood, obtained in a trial of the OX40 agonist ivuxolimab. The V and J genes are TRBV9 and TRBJ2-3; no clear D. The origin of this receptor is an adult with an advanced solid tumor such as melanoma, head and neck, liver or kidney cancer. The DNA for the CDR3 is TGTGCCAGCAGCGCACCCCCGGACGGGTCCACAGATACGCAGTATTTT. It codes for CASSAPPDGSTDTQYF.